Presented here are 7 T cell receptor beta chains from one specimen sequenced in a study of T cells in Graves' hyperthyroidism and ophthalmopathy. RNA transcripts gave rise to amplified TCR beta CDR3 regions. First-round RT-PCR of the TCR CDR3 relied on the HTBI primer set. Via MiXCR, TCRdb re-called the multiplex PCR reads, giving one row per CDR3 protein. The data hold 490,000 or so distinct CDR3 sequences, with about 16% observed a single time. Sequenced sample: blood. These receptors were obtained from a woman aged 25 to 39 with Graves' ophthalmopathy.

At least ten counts were recorded for this clonotype. The J gene is TRBJ2-7, the V gene TRBV30; D is undetermined. V was clipped by 7 bases and J by 1 base, with 8 bases between them. CDR1 GTSNPN and CDR2 SVGIG come from the germline V gene (reference sequence). The CDR3 is made up of 11 amino acids. The CDR3 region is CALTNSYEQYF. In DNA, the CDR3 is TGTGCCTTGACAAATTCCTACGAGCAGTACTTC.

This clonotype was found a few times. The chain carries TRBV27 and TRBJ1-2; TRBD1 agrees at 8 bases. This CDR3 contains 12 residues. Losses at the gene ends were 9 bases for V and 8 bases for J; bases not matched to a gene: 8. The germline CDR1 and CDR2 sequences are MNHEY and SMNVEV (reference sequence). The CDR3 reads CARARGQKGYTF. The CDR3 coding sequence is TGTGCCAGGGCCAGGGGGCAAAAGGGCTACACCTTC.

This clonotype was recorded at least ten times. The chain recombines TRBV12-3 or TRBV12-4 with TRBJ2-1; the D is unclear. Between the trimmed V and J ends, which lost 1 base and 9 bases, there was a span of 13 bases. The CDR3 consists of 14 residues. Here the CDR3 reads CASSLVLGVGEQFF. The CDR3, as DNA: TGTGCCAGCAGTTTAGTGCTAGGAGTGGGTGAGCAGTTCTTC.

This clonotype was found many times. The chain is built from TRBV27 and TRBJ2-7, with D unclear. CDR3 length equals 14 residues. The V gene lost 6 bases and the J gene lost 8 bases, with 20 bases spanning the gap. CDR1 and CDR2 from the germline V gene are MNHEY and SMNVEV (reference sequence). The CDR3 coding sequence is TGTGCCAGCAGCTCCCCTATGCGGAATACGAAGCAGTACTTC. The encoded protein is CASSSPMRNTKQYF.

This clonotype appeared many times. The chain links TRBV10-3 to TRBJ2-1; TRBD2 matches 15 bases. This CDR3 has 18 residues. Germline V gives CDR1 ENHRY, CDR2 SYGVKD. J lost 7 bases, V lost 0 bases, and 7 bases had no gene match. CDR3 sequence reads: CAISESRGGTSGRNEQFF. CDR3 sequence (DNA): TGTGCCATCAGTGAGTCTCGGGGGGGGACTAGCGGGAGGAATGAGCAGTTCTTC.

Details on this clonotype: It may be a read error: a sequence one base away is much more abundant. The chain couples TRBV12-3 or TRBV12-4 to TRBJ1-4, with D maybe TRBD1 (6 bases). The ends were cut back, 4 bases at V and 0 bases at J, with 12 bases in the middle. The CDR3 covers 16 residues. Here the CDR3 DNA reads TGTGCCAGCAGTTCACAGGGCCACTCAACTAATGAAAAACTGTTTTTT. It translates to CASSSQGHSTNEKLFF.

This clonotype was detected many times. The chain recombines TRBV20-1 with TRBJ2-4; 11 bases line up with TRBD1. CDR3 length: 15 residues. J was trimmed by 1 base and V by 3 bases; bases with no gene match: 2. Germline values: CDR1 DFQATT, CDR2 SNEGSKA (reference sequence). The CDR3 bases are TGCAGTGCTAGCGGGGACAGGGGGGCCAAAAACATTCAGTACTTC. Protein: CSASGDRGAKNIQYF.